These 7 T cell receptor beta chains were sequenced from one sample in a study of spatial heterogeneity in lung cancer. TCRdb analysed the 5' RACE reads with MiXCR anew, one entry per CDR3 protein. The sample consists of about 39,000 distinct CDR3 sequences, under 6.5% of them appearing once. Noted time point: sample taken at primary tumor resection. The sequenced material consisted of unsorted whole RNA from tumor, nontumor lung or frozen PBMC. The sample in question was PBMCs, obtained at surgery. The origin of the receptors is a male donor with early-stage non-small cell lung cancer.

This clonotype was found many times. This rearrangement joins TRBV27 to TRBJ2-1, with TRBD2 matching 11 bases. The germline CDR1 and CDR2 sequences are MNHEY and SMNVEV (reference sequence). V lost 2 bases and J lost 10; bases outside the gene matches: 7. The CDR3 contains 15 residues. The CDR3 coding sequence is TGTGCCAGCAGTTTAATAGCGGGGGGGCCGGGAGAGCAGTTCTTC. Protein product: CASSLIAGGPGEQFF.

There are many counts of this clonotype. The chain links TRBV4-2 to TRBJ1-6; D is ambiguous. The ends were cut back, 3 bases at V and 8 bases at J, with 14 bases in the middle. Germline CDR1 and CDR2: LGHNA and YNFKEQ. The length of the CDR3 is 15 residues. The CDR3 DNA follows: TGTGCCAGCAGCCACCTCTGGGCGCGGGATTCACCCCTCCACTTT. Protein product: CASSHLWARDSPLHF.

This clonotype was seen many times. The CDR3, as DNA: TGTGCCAGCAGTTACTCGGGGTACAGGGCTGGGGCCAACGTCCTGACTTTC. Residues: CASSYSGYRAGANVLTF. This chain uses TRBV6-5 with TRBJ2-6; maybe TRBD1 (6 bases). CDR1 is MNHEY, CDR2 SVGAGI, per germline. This CDR3 is 17 amino acids long. V was cut by 0 bases and J by 2 bases, with 11 bases left in between.

This clonotype was counted at least ten times. The V gene is TRBV29-1, the J gene TRBJ2-1, with 7 bases matching TRBD2. The CDR3 sequence is 15 residues long. With V trimmed by 3 bases and J by 2 bases, 7 bases remained unmatched. Germline-derived CDR1 and CDR2 are SQVTM and ANQGSEA. The CDR3 DNA reads TGCAGCGTTGATCCGGGGGGAAGGACCTACAATGAGCAGTTCTTC. It translates to CSVDPGGRTYNEQFF.

The sample holds many counts of this clonotype. The chain links TRBV6-5 to TRBJ1-2; 7 bases map to TRBD1. Germline CDR1 reads MNHEY; CDR2 reads SVGAGI. This CDR3 has 15 residues. J was trimmed by 3 bases and V by 0 bases; bases with no gene match: 4. CDR3 nucleotide sequence: TGTGCCAGCAGTTACTCCGGGACAGACTACTATGGCTACACCTTC. Protein sequence: CASSYSGTDYYGYTF.

This clonotype was counted ten times or more. The chain uses TRBV9 and TRBJ2-6; D gene unclear. The V gene's germline CDR1 is SGDLS and CDR2 YYNGEE. The CDR3 runs to 17 residues. Trimming took 0 bases from V and 0 from J, leaving 10 bases between them. The DNA of the CDR3 is TGTGCCAGCAGCGTAGCTCCGTCTCTCTCTGGGGCCAACGTCCTGACTTTC. It translates to CASSVAPSLSGANVLTF.

This clonotype has at least ten counts. V is TRBV7-3 and J is TRBJ1-6; D is unclear. This CDR3 spans 13 amino acids. V lost 8 bases, J lost 10 bases, and 15 bases lay in between. Germline V lookup: CDR1 SGHTA, CDR2 FQGTGA. Here the CDR3 DNA reads TGTGCCAGCCGTGACGACGGGGAATCACCCCTCCACTTT. Amino acid sequence: CASRDDGESPLHF.